This T cell receptor beta chain came from a study of breast tumors, draining lymph nodes, adjacent tissues. TCRdb called the multiplex PCR reads again in MiXCR, with one record for every CDR3 protein. The data show tens of thousands of distinct CDR3 sequences, approximately 19% seen once. Germline-derived CDR1 and CDR2 are MDHEN and SYDVKM. Unmatched junction bases numbered 4, after V lost 5 bases and J lost 4 bases. The CDR3 contains 14 residues. Axillary draining lymph nodes of breast cancer patients supplied the node samples. Overall study findings and caveats: Tumor repertoires ranked between lymph nodes and nontumor tissue in diversity, with V and J gene preferences.

The sample holds a few counts of this clonotype. Its cognate antigen is unknown. Sequenced: axillary lymph node tissue. This sequence originates from a female donor with breast cancer. Some clones in this sample may be carry-over from other donors' samples. This chain joins TRBV28 and TRBJ2-5; 10 bases line up with TRBD1. CDR3 sequence (DNA): TGTGCCAGCAGTCGGACAGGGGGGTCAGAGACCCAGTACTTC. It codes for CASSRTGGSETQYF.